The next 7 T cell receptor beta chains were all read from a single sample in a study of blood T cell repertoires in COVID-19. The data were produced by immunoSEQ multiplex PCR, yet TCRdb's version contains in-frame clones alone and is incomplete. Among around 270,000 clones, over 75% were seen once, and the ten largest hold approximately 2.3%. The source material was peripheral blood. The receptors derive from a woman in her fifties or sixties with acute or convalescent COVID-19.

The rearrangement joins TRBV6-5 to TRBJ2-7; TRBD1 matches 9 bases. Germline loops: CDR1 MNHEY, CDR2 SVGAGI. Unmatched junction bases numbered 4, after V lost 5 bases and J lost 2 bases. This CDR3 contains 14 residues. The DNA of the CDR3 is TGTGCCAGCAGTACTACAGGGGGCGCCTACGAGCAGTACTTC. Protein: CASSTTGGAYEQYF.

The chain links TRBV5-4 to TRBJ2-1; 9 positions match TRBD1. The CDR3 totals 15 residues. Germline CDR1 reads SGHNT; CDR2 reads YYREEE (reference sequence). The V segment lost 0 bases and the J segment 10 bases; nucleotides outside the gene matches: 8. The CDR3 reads CASSLGGRTGEEQFF. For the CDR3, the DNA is TGTGCCAGCAGCTTGGGTGGTAGGACAGGGGAGGAGCAGTTCTTC. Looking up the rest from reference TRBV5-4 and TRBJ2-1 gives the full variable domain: ETGVTQSPTHLIKTRGQQVTLRCSSQSGHNTVSWYQQALGQGPQFIFQYYREEENGRGNFPPRFSGLQFPNYSSELNVNALELDDSALYLCASSLGGRTGEEQFFGPGTRLTVL.

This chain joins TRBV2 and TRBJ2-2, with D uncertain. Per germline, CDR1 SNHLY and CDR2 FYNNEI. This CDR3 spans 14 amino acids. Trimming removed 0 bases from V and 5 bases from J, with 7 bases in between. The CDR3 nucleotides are TGTGCCAGCAGTGAAGCGCCAGGAACCGGGGAGCTGTTTTTT. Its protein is CASSEAPGTGELFF. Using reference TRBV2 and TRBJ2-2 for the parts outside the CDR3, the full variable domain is EPEVTQTPSHQVTQMGQEVILRCVPISNHLYFYWYRQILGQKVEFLVSFYNNEISEKSEIFDDQFSVERPDGSNFTLKIRSTKLEDSAMYFCASSEAPGTGELFFGEGSRLTVL.

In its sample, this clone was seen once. The CDR3 bases are TGCGCCAGCAGCTTGACAGTAGAGACCCAGTACTTC. Its protein product is CASSLTVETQYF. The chain couples TRBV5-1 to TRBJ2-5; D is ambiguous. Trimming pared 1 base from V and 4 bases from J, leaving 5 bases between. The CDR3 totals 12 residues. CDR1 is SGHRS, CDR2 YFSETQ, per germline.

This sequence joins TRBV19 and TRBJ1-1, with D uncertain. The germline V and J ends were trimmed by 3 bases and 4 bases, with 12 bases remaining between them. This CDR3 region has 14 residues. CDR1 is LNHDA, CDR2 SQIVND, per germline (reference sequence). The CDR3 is CASSIGPYGTEAFF. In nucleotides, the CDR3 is TGTGCCAGTAGTATTGGGCCTTATGGCACTGAAGCTTTCTTT.

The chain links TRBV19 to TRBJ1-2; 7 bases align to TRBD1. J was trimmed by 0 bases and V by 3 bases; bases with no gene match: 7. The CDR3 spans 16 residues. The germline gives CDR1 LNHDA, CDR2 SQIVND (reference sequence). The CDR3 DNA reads TGTGCCAGTAGTATGTGGACGGGACAGCCTAACTATGGCTACACCTTC. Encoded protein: CASSMWTGQPNYGYTF.

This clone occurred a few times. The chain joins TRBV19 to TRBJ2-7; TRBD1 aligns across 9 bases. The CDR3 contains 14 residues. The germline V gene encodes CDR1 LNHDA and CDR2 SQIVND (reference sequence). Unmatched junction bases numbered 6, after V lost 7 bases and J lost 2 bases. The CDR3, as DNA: TGTGCCAGTACCCCGACAGGGGGTACCTACGAGCAGTACTTC. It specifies CASTPTGGTYEQYF.